A single sample is the source of the 4 T cell receptor beta chains below, sequenced in a study of beta chain features in type 1 diabetes. These TCRs' antigens remain unknown. The study's findings and limits: Shortening of TCRB CDR3s, moderate but significant, appeared in all four CD4+ subsets of Type 1 diabetes patients.

Every bit of the isolated RNA underwent reverse transcription, so sequencing read expressed TCRB transcripts. Clones were sequenced by immunoSEQ multiplex PCR, and TCRdb holds only the in-frame ones, with some missing. In the table there are fewer than 450,000 clones, 13% of which are singletons. The sequenced sample consisted of naive CD4+ T cells from blood. The receptors were gathered from a woman in her late teens or twenties with type 1 diabetes.

This clone was detected only a few times. The CDR3 DNA follows: TGTGCCAGCAGTGCGGAGGTTGGTGGCAATCAGCCCCAGCATTTT. Translating gives CASSAEVGGNQPQHF. The V gene is TRBV2, the J gene TRBJ1-5; no clear D. The V and J ends lost 4 bases and 2 bases respectively, with 12 bases between them. This CDR3 comprises 15 residues. Germline CDR1 is SNHLY and CDR2 is FYNNEI. Full variable domain (remainder filled in from reference TRBV2 and TRBJ1-5): EPEVTQTPSHQVTQMGQEVILRCVPISNHLYFYWYRQILGQKVEFLVSFYNNEISEKSEIFDDQFSVERPDGSNFTLKIRSTKLEDSAMYFCASSAEVGGNQPQHFGDGTRLSIL.

The rearrangement joins TRBV5-6 to TRBJ2-7; perhaps TRBD2 as D (5 bases). The CDR3 totals 13 residues. Germline V lookup: CDR1 SGHDT, CDR2 YYEEEE. Trimming shortened V by 2 bases and J by 3 bases, and 9 bases separated the two germline ends. In DNA form, the CDR3 reads TGTGCCAGCAGCTTCCAGGAGGACTACGAGCAGTACTTC. This translates into CASSFQEDYEQYF.

This clone was observed a few times. This sequence joins TRBV29-1 and TRBJ2-1, with D perhaps matching TRBD2 (5 bases). V dropped 3 bases and J dropped 8 bases, with 17 bases sitting between them. This CDR3 has 14 residues. Germline lookup yields CDR1 SQVTM and CDR2 ANQGSEA. The chain's CDR3 is CSVESGLGLHEQFF. CDR3 nucleotide sequence: TGCAGCGTTGAGTCGGGATTGGGATTACATGAGCAGTTCTTC.

The J gene is TRBJ1-2, the V gene TRBV15; 7 bases are a match to TRBD1. The CDR3 runs to 15 residues. Germline V gene lookup returns CDR1 LNHNV and CDR2 YYDKDF (reference sequence). Unmatched junction bases numbered 6, after V lost 0 bases and J lost 5 bases. CDR3 nucleotide sequence: TGTGCCACCAGCAGAGATCGAGGGGGCCCGTATGGCTACACCTTC. Translating it yields CATSRDRGGPYGYTF.